A single sample is the source of the 8 T cell receptor gamma chains below, sequenced in a study of gammadelta T cells in human blood. TCRdb used CATT to re-call clones from the RT-PCR reads. In the table there are about 360 gamma-chain clones, about 36% of which are singletons. Material for sequencing was non-Vgamma9Vdelta2 gamma-delta T cells from infant blood. The receptors here all came from a human donor.

In this sample, this clone is hyperexpanded. The chain employs TRGV4 and TRGJ1 or TRGJ2. The ends lost 0 bases at V and 8 bases at J; junction bases unmatched: 10. Germline V gives CDR1 EGSTGY, CDR2 YDSYTSSV. This CDR3 comprises 14 residues. For the CDR3, the DNA is TGTGCCACCTGGGATGGGTCTTGGTCGAATAAGAAACTCTTT. Its protein is CATWDGSWSNKKLF.

By its share, this clone is large. V gene TRGV4 combines with J gene TRGJ1 or TRGJ2. The J segment lost 2 bases and the V segment lost 0 bases, leaving 7 bases of the junction unmatched. CDR1 EGSTGY and CDR2 YDSYTSSV come from the germline V gene. The CDR3 covers 15 residues. In nucleotides, the CDR3 is TGTGCCACCTGGGATGGGCCCCAAGATTATTATAAGAAACTCTTT. This gives the protein CATWDGPQDYYKKLF.

A word on this clone: This may stem from a read error, because a much larger clone lies one nucleotide away. This sequence joins TRGV4 and TRGJ1 or TRGJ2. Germline V gene sequence: CDR1 EGSTGY, CDR2 YDSYTSSV. The J segment lost 12 bases and the V segment lost 0 bases, leaving 2 bases of the junction unmatched. CDR3 length: 10 amino acids. CDR3 in amino acids: CATWDGRKLF. CDR3 coding DNA: TGTGCCACCTGGGATGGGAGGAAACTCTTT.

This clone is deemed large. The V and J genes are TRGV5 and TRGJ1 or TRGJ2. Germline trimming cut 3 bases from V and 6 bases from J; bases unmatched to any gene: 2. The CDR3 contains 11 residues. The germline V gene encodes CDR1 VINAFY and CDR2 YDVSNSKD. The CDR3 reads CATWDAYKKLF. Written as DNA, the CDR3 is TGTGCCACCTGGGACGCTTATAAGAAACTCTTT.

Worth noting for this clone: A far more abundant clone sits one base away, making this likely a read error. This chain uses TRGV4 with TRGJ1 or TRGJ2. Per germline, CDR1 EGSTGY and CDR2 YDSYTSSV. The CDR3 spans 14 residues. The DNA of the CDR3 is TGTGCCACCTGGGATGGGTCTTGGTCGAATAAGAAAATCTTT. Amino acids: CATWDGSWSNKKIF.

The chain is built from TRGV4 and TRGJP1. Losses at the gene ends were 0 bases for V and 7 bases for J; bases not matched to a gene: 2. The V gene's germline CDR1 is EGSTGY and CDR2 YDSYTSSV. The CDR3 runs to 13 residues. The CDR3 nucleotides are TGTGCCACCTGGGATGGGCTTGGTTGGTTCAAGATATTT. It codes for CATWDGLGWFKIF.

By share, this clone ranks as medium-sized. The rearrangement uses TRGV4 and TRGJ1 or TRGJ2. The V and J ends lost 0 bases and 12 bases, in that order; junction bases with no gene match: 2. The CDR3 contains 10 residues. CDR1 is EGSTGY, CDR2 YDSYTSSV, per germline. CDR3 in amino acids: CATWDGGKLF. The CDR3 DNA is TGTGCCACCTGGGATGGGGGGAAACTCTTT.

This clone is large. The chain carries TRGV9 and TRGJ1 or TRGJ2. V trimming: 4 bases; J trimming: 3 bases; junction bases outside the gene matches: 3. CDR3 length equals 12 residues. Germline lookup yields CDR1 GITISATS and CDR2 ISYDGTV (reference sequence). The CDR3 sequence: CALWELYYKKLF. Written as DNA, the CDR3 is TGTGCCTTGTGGGAACTTTATTATAAGAAACTCTTT.